A selection of T cell receptor beta chains follows, all from one sample in a study of T cell responses to AZD1222 COVID-19 vaccine. Some clones are missing from TCRdb's copy, which holds only in-frame ones; the method was immunoSEQ multiplex PCR. This repertoire shows more than 95,000 clones, over 85% found once; its top ten account for about 5%. The specimen comprised peripheral blood, sampled on day 0 of AZD1222 vaccination. Source of these receptors: an adult in good health. Both conserved end residues are part of each CDR3. The D gene is left open where the match is weak. Size tells how often a clone was seen (once, few, many) or the class of an expanded clone, and some rows leave it out.

CDR3: CASSFTLDYNEQFF; DNA: TGTGCCAGCAGTTTCACACTAGACTACAATGAGCAGTTCTTC; J: TRBJ2-1; V: TRBV5-4; length: 14; size: once; D: -
CDR3: CASSTLSRSQCTF; DNA: TGTGCTAGCAGTACCCTATCCCGCAGCCAGTGCACCTTC; J: TRBJ1-2; V: TRBV7-7; length: 13; size: -; D: -
CDR3: CASSLEDGYTF; DNA: TGTGCCAGCAGTTTAGAGGACGGCTACACCTTC; J: TRBJ1-2; V: TRBV12-3/TRBV12-4; length: 11; size: -; D: -
CDR3: CASSPGGTAKNIQYF; DNA: TGTGCCAGCAGCCCAGGGGGCACGGCCAAAAACATTCAGTACTTC; J: TRBJ2-4; V: TRBV7-3; length: 15; size: once; D: TRBD1
CDR3: CSAGNSPLHF; DNA: TGCAGTGCAGGAAATTCACCCCTCCACTTT; J: TRBJ1-6; V: TRBV20-1; length: 10; size: -; D: -
CDR3: CASRSTENTEAFF; DNA: TGCGCCAGCAGATCGACAGAGAACACTGAAGCTTTCTTT; J: TRBJ1-1; V: TRBV5-1; length: 13; size: -; D: -
CDR3: CASLNGRAGELFF; DNA: TGTGCCAGCCTAAACGGGAGGGCCGGGGAGCTGTTTTTT; J: TRBJ2-2; V: TRBV28; length: 13; size: -; D: TRBD2
CDR3: CASSMSRPFNYGYTF; DNA: TGTGCCAGTAGTATGTCCCGTCCGTTTAACTATGGCTACACCTTC; J: TRBJ1-2; V: TRBV19; length: 15; size: -; D: -
CDR3: CASSVIAGVETQYF; DNA: TGTGCCAGTAGTGTAATAGCGGGGGTAGAGACCCAGTACTTC; J: TRBJ2-5; V: TRBV19; length: 14; size: -; D: TRBD2
CDR3: CASSPWARVLDTEAFF; DNA: TGTGCCAGCAGCCCGTGGGCCAGGGTATTGGACACTGAAGCTTTCTTT; J: TRBJ1-1; V: TRBV7-6; length: 16; size: -; D: -
CDR3: CASSGGASKNYGYTF; DNA: TGTGCCAGCAGCGGAGGGGCCAGCAAAAACTATGGCTACACCTTC; J: TRBJ1-2; V: TRBV5-6; length: 15; size: -; D: -
CDR3: CASSLELAGSGTGELFF; DNA: TGTGCCAGCAGCTTAGAACTAGCGGGATCGGGCACCGGGGAGCTGTTTTTT; J: TRBJ2-2; V: TRBV11-3; length: 17; size: -; D: TRBD2